Reported below is one TCR beta chain. This clonotype was found many times. Its binding antigen is unknown. The input lacks base qualities; no much larger clone sits a single base away. This sample was included in a study of molecular identifiers for immune sequencing clone quantification (dated by TCRdb to 2016 to 2018). About the full investigation: For a replicate experiment, RNA from roughly 18,000 or 92,000 naive CD8 T cells was divided into five aliquots, and four of the five aliquots were sequenced. CD8 T cells were used in a methods study to benchmark molecular-identifier clustering-based TCR repertoire sequencing (MIDCIRS) and TCR RNA copy counting.

The CDR3, from cysteine to phenylalanine, totals 14 residues. The CDR3 DNA has 42 bases and is translated from base 1. V and J are truncated by 3 bases and 0 bases respectively, leaving an intervening sequence of 5 bases. Per the germline V gene, MNHEY is the CDR1 and SVGEGT is the CDR2. What the work shows at the level of the full study, not this receptor alone: Modeling indicated around 2.7 TCR RNA copies recovered per cell, compared with 9 to 10 by digital PCR, which implies a capture efficiency of about 27%. A single cell's worth of spiked-in Jurkat TCR RNA was reported detectable even among about 1.1 million naive CD8 T cells. Without barcode sub-clustering, chimeric consensus sequences inflated TCR diversity; chimeras reached as high as 47%. In CMV-specific effector cells, clones with more than 20 RNA copies contained over 98% of molecules, whereas in naive cells such clones contained under 1% of molecules. Spiked-in Jurkat TCR RNA (approximately 9 copies' worth), which is not part of the donor repertoire, was contained in the naive libraries. Identical TCR molecules sharing a barcode could cause highly expanded clone sizes to be underestimated.

Libraries were built with PCR. For sequencing, an Illumina HiSeq 4000 was employed. Bulk TCR libraries were generated as previously described, with the TCR primers listed in Table S5 used. Total RNA was purified with the Qiagen AllPrep DNA/RNA kit. Before analysis, reads from multiple sequencing runs of the same library were pooled. In the authors' own workflow: Reads were retained only if the reads had an exact TCR constant sequence, and the retained reads were trimmed to 150 nt and grouped according to their 12-nt molecular barcodes. Reads in each barcode group were sub-clustered using a 15% Levenshtein threshold, and a quality-weighted consensus sequence was built for each RNA molecule. Non-functional sequences were removed, as were lower-count sequences one edit away from another. Based on fitting two negative binomial distributions, any barcode sub-cluster with under 20% of the maximum read count was discarded. TCRdb cleaned the public reads at Q25 with fastp, built clones with MiXCR and kept in-frame beta chains. Identical CDR3 proteins give one entry, which carries the most common genes and DNA. The V and J calls and clone size are TCRdb's, not the authors'. The sample table lists about half a million distinct CDR3 sequences, over 20% of them with a count of one. Clones ranked in the top ten supply about 0.8% of the sample.

Naive CD8 T cell libraries were made from 20,000 to 1,000,000 sorted cells using 10%, 30% or 50% of purified RNA. Naive CD8 T cells were FACS-sorted as CD8+CD4-CCR7+CD45RA+ on a BD FACSAria II into RLT Plus buffer. To test detection sensitivity, Jurkat RNA equivalent to over 8 TCR copies was spiked into samples of about 18,000-1,000,000 naive CD8 T cells. Enrichment of CD8 T cells was done with RosetteSep CD8+ T Cell Enrichment Cocktail plus Ficoll-Paque, and ACK red cell lysis came afterward. This TCR was recovered from a human donor in good health. Some libraries in this study had Jurkat cell RNA spiked in. The rearrangement joined TRBV6-2 or TRBV6-3 to TRBJ2-2; no D gene is confidently identified. Sequencing was done on a sample of naive CD8+ T cells from blood, with Jurkat cell RNA spiked in. What this sample's cell subset or site label stands for: FACS-sorted CD8+CD4-CCR7+CD45RA+ naive T cells. The sequence in DNA is TGTGCCAGCAGTTATAGAGCGAACACCGGGGAGCTGTTTTTT. This codes for CASSYRANTGELFF.